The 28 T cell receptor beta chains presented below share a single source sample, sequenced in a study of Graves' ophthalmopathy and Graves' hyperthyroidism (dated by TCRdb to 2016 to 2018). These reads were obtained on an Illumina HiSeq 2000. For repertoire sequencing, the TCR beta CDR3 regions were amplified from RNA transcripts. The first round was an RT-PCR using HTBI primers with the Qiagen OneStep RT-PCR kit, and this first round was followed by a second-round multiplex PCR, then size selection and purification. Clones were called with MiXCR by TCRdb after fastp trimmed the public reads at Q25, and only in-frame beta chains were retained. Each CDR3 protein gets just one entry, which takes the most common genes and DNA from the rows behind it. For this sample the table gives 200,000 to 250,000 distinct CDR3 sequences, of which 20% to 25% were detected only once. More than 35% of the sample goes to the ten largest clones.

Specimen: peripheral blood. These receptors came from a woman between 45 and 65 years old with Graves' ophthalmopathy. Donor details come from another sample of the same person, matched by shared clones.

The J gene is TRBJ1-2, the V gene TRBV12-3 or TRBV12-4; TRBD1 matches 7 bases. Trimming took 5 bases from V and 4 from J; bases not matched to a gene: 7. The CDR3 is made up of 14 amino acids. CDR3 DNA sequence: TGTGCCAGCAGTCCCACAGGGGAGGGCTATGGCTACACCTTC. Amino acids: CASSPTGEGYGYTF.

CDR3 nucleotide sequence: TGTGCCAGCAGTTACTCGACCGGCTACACCTTC. Translated: CASSYSTGYTF. The chain couples TRBV6-2 or TRBV6-3 to TRBJ1-2; D remains ambiguous. V lost 0 bases to trimming and J lost 8 bases, with 4 bases between them. This CDR3 spans 11 amino acids. CDR1 and CDR2 from the germline V gene are MNHEY and SVGEGT.

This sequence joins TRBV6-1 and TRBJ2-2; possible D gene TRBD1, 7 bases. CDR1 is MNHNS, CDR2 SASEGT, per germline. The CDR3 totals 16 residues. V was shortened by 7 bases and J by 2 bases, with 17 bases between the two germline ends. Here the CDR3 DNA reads TGTGCCAGCAACGCGGGACAGATTGCTAACACCGGGGAGCTGTTTTTT. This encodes CASNAGQIANTGELFF.

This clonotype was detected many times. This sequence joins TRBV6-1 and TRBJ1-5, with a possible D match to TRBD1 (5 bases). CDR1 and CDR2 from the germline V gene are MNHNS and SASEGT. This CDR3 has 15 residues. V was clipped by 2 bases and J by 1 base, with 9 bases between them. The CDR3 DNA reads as TGTGCCAGCAGTGAACTCTGGGGGAGCAATCAGCCCCAGCATTTT. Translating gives CASSELWGSNQPQHF.

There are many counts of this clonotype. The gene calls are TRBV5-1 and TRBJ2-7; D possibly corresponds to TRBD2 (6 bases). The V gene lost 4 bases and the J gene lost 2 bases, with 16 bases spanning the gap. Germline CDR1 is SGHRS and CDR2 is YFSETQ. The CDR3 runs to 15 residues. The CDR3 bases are TGCGCCAGCAGCCCCCGTTTAGCGGTAGCCTACGAGCAGTACTTC. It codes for CASSPRLAVAYEQYF.

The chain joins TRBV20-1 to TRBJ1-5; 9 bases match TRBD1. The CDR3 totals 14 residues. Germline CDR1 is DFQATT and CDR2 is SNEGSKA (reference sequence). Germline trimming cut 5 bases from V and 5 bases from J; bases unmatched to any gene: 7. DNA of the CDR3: TGCAGTGCTCGACCGGACAGGGGTGATCAGCCCCAGCATTTT. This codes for CSARPDRGDQPQHF.

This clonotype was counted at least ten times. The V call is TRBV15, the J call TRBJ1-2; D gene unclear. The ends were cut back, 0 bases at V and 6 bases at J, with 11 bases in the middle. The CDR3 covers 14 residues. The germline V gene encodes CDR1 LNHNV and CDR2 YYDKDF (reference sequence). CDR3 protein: CATSREVVGHGYTF. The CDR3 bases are TGTGCCACCAGCAGAGAAGTTGTGGGTCATGGCTACACCTTC.

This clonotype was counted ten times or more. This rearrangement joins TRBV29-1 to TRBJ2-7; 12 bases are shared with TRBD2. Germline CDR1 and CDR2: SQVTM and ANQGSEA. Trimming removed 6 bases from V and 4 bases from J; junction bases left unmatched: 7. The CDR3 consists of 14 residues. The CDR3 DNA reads TGCAGCGTGATACTAGGACTAGCGGGGTACGAGCAGTACTTC. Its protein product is CSVILGLAGYEQYF.

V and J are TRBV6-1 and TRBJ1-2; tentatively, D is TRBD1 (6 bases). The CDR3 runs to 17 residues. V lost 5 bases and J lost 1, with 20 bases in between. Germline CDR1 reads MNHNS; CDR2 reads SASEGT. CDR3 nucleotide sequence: TGTGCCAGCAGTCCAAAATATATCCCCAGGGGTAACTATGGCTACACCTTC. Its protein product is CASSPKYIPRGNYGYTF.

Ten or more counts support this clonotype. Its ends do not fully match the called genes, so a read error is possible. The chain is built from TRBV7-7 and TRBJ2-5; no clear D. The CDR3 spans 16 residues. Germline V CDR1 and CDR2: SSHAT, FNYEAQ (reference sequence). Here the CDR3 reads CASSSHRVEIQETQYF. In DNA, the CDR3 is TGTGCTAGCAGCTCCCACCGGGTGGAGATCCAAGAGACCCAGTACTTC.

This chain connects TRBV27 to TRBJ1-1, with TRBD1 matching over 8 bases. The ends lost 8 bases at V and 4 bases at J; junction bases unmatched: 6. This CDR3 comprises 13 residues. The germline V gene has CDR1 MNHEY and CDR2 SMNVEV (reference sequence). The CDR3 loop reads CASLTGVGTEAFF. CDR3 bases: TGTGCCAGCTTGACAGGGGTTGGCACTGAAGCTTTCTTT.

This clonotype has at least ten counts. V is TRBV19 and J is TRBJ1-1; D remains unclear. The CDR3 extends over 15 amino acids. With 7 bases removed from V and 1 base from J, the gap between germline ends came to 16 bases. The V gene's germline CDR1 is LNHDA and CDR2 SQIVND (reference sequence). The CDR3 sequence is CASTLEDRENTEAFF. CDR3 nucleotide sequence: TGTGCCAGTACCCTAGAGGACCGTGAGAACACTGAAGCTTTCTTT.

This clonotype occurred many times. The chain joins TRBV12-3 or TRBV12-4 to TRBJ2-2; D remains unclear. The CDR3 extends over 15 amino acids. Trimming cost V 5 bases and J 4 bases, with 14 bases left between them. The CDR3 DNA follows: TGTGCCAGCAGTCCCAGACCGGAGAGCACCGGGGAGCTGTTTTTT. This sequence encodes CASSPRPESTGELFF.

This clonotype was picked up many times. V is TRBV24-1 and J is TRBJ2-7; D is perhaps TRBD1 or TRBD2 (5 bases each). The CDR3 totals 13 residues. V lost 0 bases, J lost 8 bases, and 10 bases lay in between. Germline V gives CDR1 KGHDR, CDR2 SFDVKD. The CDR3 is CATSDLEGLKQYF. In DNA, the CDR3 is TGTGCCACCAGTGATTTGGAGGGGCTGAAGCAGTACTTC.

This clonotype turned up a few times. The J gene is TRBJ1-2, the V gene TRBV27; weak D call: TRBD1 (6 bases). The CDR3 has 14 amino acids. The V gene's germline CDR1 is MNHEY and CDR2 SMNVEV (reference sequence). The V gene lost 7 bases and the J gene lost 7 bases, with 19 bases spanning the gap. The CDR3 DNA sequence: TGTGCCAGCACCGAGGGGGGACCGGGGGCTGGCTACACCTTC. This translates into CASTEGGPGAGYTF.

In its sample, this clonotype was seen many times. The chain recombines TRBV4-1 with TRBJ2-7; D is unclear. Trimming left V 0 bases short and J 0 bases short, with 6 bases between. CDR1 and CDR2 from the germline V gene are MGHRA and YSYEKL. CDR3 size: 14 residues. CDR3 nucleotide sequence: TGCGCCAGCAGCCAAGATAGTGACTCCTACGAGCAGTACTTC. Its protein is CASSQDSDSYEQYF.

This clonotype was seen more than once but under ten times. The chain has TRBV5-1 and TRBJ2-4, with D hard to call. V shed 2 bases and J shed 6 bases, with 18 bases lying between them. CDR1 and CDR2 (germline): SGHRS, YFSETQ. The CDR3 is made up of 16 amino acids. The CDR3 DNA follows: TGCGCCAGCAGCTTTTCGGTCCCAAATTCGGGAAACATTCAGTACTTC. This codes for CASSFSVPNSGNIQYF. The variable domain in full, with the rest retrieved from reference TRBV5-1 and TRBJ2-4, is KAGVTQTPRYLIKTRGQQVTLSCSPISGHRSVSWYQQTPGQGLQFLFEYFSETQRNKGNFPGRFSGRQFSNSRSEMNVSTLELGDSALYLCASSFSVPNSGNIQYFGAGTRLSVL.

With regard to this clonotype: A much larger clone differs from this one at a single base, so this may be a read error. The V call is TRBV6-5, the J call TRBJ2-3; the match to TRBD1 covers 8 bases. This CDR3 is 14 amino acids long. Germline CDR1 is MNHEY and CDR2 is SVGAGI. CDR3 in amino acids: CVSSYRGSVDTQYF. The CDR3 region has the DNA TGTGTCAGCAGTTACAGGGGGAGCGTCGATACGCAGTATTTT.

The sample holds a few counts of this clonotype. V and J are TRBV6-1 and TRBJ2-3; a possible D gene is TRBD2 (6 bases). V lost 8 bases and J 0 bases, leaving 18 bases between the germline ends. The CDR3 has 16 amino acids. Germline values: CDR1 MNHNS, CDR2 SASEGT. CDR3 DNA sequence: TGTGCCAGCTCCGAGGTGCGGACTACTAGCACAGATACGCAGTATTTT. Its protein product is CASSEVRTTSTDTQYF.

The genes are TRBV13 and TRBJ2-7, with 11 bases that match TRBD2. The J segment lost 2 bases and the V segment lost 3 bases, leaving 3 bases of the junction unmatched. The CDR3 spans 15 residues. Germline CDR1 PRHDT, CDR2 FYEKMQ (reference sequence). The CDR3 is CASSFLTSGTYEQYF. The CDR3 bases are TGTGCCAGCAGCTTCCTGACTAGCGGGACCTACGAGCAGTACTTC. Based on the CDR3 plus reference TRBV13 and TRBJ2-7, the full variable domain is AAGVIQSPRHLIKEKRETATLKCYPIPRHDTVYWYQQGPGQDPQFLISFYEKMQSDKGSIPDRFSAQQFSDYHSELNMSSLELGDSALYFCASSFLTSGTYEQYFGPGTRLTVT.

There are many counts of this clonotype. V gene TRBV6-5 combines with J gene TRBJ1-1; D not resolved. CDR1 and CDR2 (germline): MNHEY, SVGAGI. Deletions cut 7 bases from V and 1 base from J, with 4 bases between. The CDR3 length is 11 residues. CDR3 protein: CASMGNTEAFF. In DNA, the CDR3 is TGTGCCAGCATGGGGAACACTGAAGCTTTCTTT.

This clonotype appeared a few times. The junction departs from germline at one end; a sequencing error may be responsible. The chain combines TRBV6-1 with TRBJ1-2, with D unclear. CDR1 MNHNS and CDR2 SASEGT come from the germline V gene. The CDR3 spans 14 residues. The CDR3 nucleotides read TGTGCCAGCAGTGAAGTAGTCCAATCCGGTGGCTACATCTTC. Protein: CASSEVVQSGGYIF.

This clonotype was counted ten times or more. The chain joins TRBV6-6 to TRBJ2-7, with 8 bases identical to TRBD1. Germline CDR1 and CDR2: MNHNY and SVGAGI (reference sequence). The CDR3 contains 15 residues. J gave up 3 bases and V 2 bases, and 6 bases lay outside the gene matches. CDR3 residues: CASSYTGTGLYEQYF. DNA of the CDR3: TGTGCCAGCAGTTACACCGGGACAGGACTCTACGAGCAGTACTTC.

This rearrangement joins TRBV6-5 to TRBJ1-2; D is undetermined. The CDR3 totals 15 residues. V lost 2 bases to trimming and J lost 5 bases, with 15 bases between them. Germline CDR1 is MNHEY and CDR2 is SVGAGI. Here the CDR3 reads CASSYPGSGPYGYTF. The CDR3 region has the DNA TGTGCCAGCAGTTACCCAGGATCCGGGCCATATGGCTACACCTTC.

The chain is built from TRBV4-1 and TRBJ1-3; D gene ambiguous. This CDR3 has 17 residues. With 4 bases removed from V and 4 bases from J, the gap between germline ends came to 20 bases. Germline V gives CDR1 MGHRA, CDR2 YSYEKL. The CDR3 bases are TGCGCCAGCAGCCGCGGCCGGGCCAAGGAGCTGGGAAACACCATATATTTT. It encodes CASSRGRAKELGNTIYF.

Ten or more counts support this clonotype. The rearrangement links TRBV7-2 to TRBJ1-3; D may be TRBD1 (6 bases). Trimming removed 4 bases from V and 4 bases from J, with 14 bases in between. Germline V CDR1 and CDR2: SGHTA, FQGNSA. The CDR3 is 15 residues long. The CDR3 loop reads CASSSQNRAGNTIYF. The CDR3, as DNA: TGTGCCAGCAGCTCGCAAAACAGGGCCGGAAACACCATATATTTT.

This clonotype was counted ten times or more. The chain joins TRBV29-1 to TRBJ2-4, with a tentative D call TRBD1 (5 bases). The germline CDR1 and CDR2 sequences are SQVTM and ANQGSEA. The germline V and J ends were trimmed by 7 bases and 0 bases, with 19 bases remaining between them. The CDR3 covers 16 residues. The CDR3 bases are TGCAGCGCCGTGCGTCAGGGAATACTAGCCAAAAACATTCAGTACTTC. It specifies CSAVRQGILAKNIQYF.

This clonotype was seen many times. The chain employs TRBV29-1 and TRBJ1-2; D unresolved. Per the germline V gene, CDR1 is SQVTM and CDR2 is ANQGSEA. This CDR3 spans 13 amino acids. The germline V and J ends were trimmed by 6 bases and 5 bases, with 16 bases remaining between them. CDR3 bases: TGCAGCGTGGAGGAGGGCCCTATTTATGGCTACACCTTC. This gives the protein CSVEEGPIYGYTF.